This T cell receptor (beta chain) was documented in a study of shared clonotypes between healthy human individuals. Study details: Sampling drew on donors who were a couple of women and a few men aged 18 to 49. Every donor yielded three CD4 naive, three CD4 memory, two CD8 naive and one CD8 memory plate. Overall study findings and caveats: The generation probabilities recorded for non-shared clonotypes fell below those of clonotypes shared by all four donors.

As defined, naive CD8 cells were CD45RO-negative and positively selected for CCR7, with terminally differentiated effector memory CD45RA+ cells excluded. The table came from immunoSEQ multiplex PCR; TCRdb's copy has only in-frame clones and leaves some out. The repertoire holds about 2 million clones, with approximately 94% as singletons. Germline CDR1 is SGDLS and CDR2 is YYNGEE. With 0 bases clipped from V and 4 bases from J, the junction kept 3 bases outside the gene matches. CDR3 length equals 14 residues. Note on this clone: Its antigen is not known.

Sequencing used naive CD8+ T cells sorted from blood. The clonotype originates from a man aged 18 to 30 in good health. The rearrangement uses TRBV9 and TRBJ1-2; TRBD1 matches 7 bases. The CDR3 sequence: CASSVDDRVYGYTF. The CDR3 nucleotides are TGTGCCAGCAGCGTAGACGACAGGGTCTATGGCTACACCTTC.